This TCR beta chain was sequenced for a study of blood T cell repertoires in COVID-19. Looking at the study overall: Specimens from acute and convalescent COVID-19 originated in the United States, Italy and Spain. T cells, B-cell-depleted T cells, or PBMCs provided the cDNA or gDNA that served as material.

In the original analysis: Estimated nucleated cell counts came from reference gene primer amplification. Profiling relied on immunoSEQ multiplex PCR, and the TCRdb table lists in-frame clones only, not all of them. The V and J calls and clone size are taken from that table; D and trimming were inferred from the DNA. Among under 300,000 clones listed, roughly 80% were seen once. V was pared by 7 bases and J by 7 bases, with 12 bases of the junction left unmatched. The CDR3 consists of 14 residues. Germline CDR1 is MNHEY and CDR2 is SVGAGI. The genes are TRBV6-5 and TRBJ1-2; 7 bases match TRBD1. Sequencing input: peripheral blood. The clonotype originates from a young woman with acute or convalescent COVID-19. The CDR3 DNA follows: TGTGCCAGCACCCACGAGGGGGCTTCGGGTGGCTACACCTTC. It encodes CASTHEGASGGYTF.